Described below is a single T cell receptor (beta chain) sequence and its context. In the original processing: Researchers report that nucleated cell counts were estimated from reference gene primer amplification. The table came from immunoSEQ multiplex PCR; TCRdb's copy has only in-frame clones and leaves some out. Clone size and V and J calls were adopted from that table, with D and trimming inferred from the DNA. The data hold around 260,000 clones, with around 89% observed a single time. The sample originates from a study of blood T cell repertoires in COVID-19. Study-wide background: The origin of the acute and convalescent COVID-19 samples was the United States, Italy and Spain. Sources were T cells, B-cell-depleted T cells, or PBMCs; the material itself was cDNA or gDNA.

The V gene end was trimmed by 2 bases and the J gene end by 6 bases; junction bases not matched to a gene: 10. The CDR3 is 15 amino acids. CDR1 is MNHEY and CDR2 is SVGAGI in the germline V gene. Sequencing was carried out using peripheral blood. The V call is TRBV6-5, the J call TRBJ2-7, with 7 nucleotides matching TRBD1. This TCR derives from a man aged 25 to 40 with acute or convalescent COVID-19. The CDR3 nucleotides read TGTGCCAGCAGTTACGCTCGGGACAGCTCTATCGAGCAGTACTTC. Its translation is CASSYARDSSIEQYF.